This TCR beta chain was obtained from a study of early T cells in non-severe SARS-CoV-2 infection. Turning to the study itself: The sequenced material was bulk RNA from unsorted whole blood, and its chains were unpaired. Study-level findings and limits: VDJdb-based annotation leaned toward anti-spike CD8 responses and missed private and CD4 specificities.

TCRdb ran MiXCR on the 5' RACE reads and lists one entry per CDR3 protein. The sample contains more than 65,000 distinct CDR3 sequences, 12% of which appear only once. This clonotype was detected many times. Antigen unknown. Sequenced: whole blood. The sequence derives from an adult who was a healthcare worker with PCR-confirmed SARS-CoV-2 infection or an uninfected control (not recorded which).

The CDR3 DNA follows: TGCGCCAGCAGCCCCGGGACAGGACTAACCTACGAGCAGTACTTC. Its translation: CASSPGTGLTYEQYF. V usage is TRBV5-1 and J usage is TRBJ2-7; TRBD1 matches at 8 bases. The V and J ends lost 4 bases and 2 bases, in that order; junction bases with no gene match: 8. Germline values: CDR1 SGHRS, CDR2 YFSETQ. The CDR3 has 15 residues. Full variable domain (missing parts from reference TRBV5-1 and TRBJ2-7): KAGVTQTPRYLIKTRGQQVTLSCSPISGHRSVSWYQQTPGQGLQFLFEYFSETQRNKGNFPGRFSGRQFSNSRSEMNVSTLELGDSALYLCASSPGTGLTYEQYFGPGTRLTVT.